This is a list of T cell receptor beta chains from one sample in a study of shared clonotypes between healthy human individuals. Method: immunoSEQ multiplex PCR; TCRdb's copy keeps in-frame clones and lacks some. This table has roughly 2.5 million clones, around 90% appearing once. The sequencing sample was made of naive CD4+ T cells sorted from blood. These receptors were obtained from a man aged 18 to 29 in good health. The CDR3 runs from the conserved cysteine through the conserved F or W. Fields, in order: CDR3 length, clone size, D gene, V gene, J gene, CDR3 DNA, CDR3 protein. A D gene is named only where the DNA matches it firmly. A row's size may be missing; if present it is once, few, many or a size class.

len: 14; abundance: NA; d_gene: NA; v_gene: TRBV9; j_gene: TRBJ2-2; CDR3nt: TGTGCCAGCAGCGTAAGGACAAGCACCGGGGAGCTGTTTTTT; CDR3aa: CASSVRTSTGELFF
len: 14; abundance: NA; d_gene: NA; v_gene: TRBV9; j_gene: TRBJ2-1; CDR3nt: TGTGCCAGCAGCACTCTAGCGTGGGACAATGAGCAGTTCTTC; CDR3aa: CASSTLAWDNEQFF
len: 20; abundance: NA; d_gene: NA; v_gene: TRBV27; j_gene: TRBJ2-7; CDR3nt: TGTGCCAGCAGTTTAGGACGAATACTCCTTCCGTCCCTGGCTGGTTACGAGCAGTACTTC; CDR3aa: CASSLGRILLPSLAGYEQYF
len: 13; abundance: NA; d_gene: NA; v_gene: TRBV18; j_gene: TRBJ2-5; CDR3nt: TGTGCCAGCTCACCACCGCCTCAAGAGACCCAGTACTTC; CDR3aa: CASSPPPQETQYF
len: 13; abundance: NA; d_gene: TRBD1; v_gene: TRBV25-1; j_gene: TRBJ2-7; CDR3nt: TGTGCCAGCATGGAACAGGGGGCTTACGAGCAGTACTTC; CDR3aa: CASMEQGAYEQYF
len: 17; abundance: NA; d_gene: TRBD2; v_gene: TRBV11-3; j_gene: TRBJ2-3; CDR3nt: TGTGCCAGCAGCTTAGCGAGACTCGGGAGGGTCACAGATACGCAGTATTTT; CDR3aa: CASSLARLGRVTDTQYF
len: 10; abundance: few; d_gene: NA; v_gene: TRBV25-1; j_gene: TRBJ1-1; CDR3nt: TGTGCCAGCAGGGGCACTGAAGCTTTCTTT; CDR3aa: CASRGTEAFF
len: 16; abundance: once; d_gene: TRBD1; v_gene: TRBV19; j_gene: TRBJ1-4; CDR3nt: TGTGCCAGTAGTCCCCGCCCCGGACAGGGGGGTGAAAAACTGTTTTTT; CDR3aa: CASSPRPGQGGEKLFF
len: 14; abundance: NA; d_gene: NA; v_gene: TRBV7-2; j_gene: TRBJ1-2; CDR3nt: TGTGCCAGCAGCCCGGAACCGGGAGGTTATGGCTACACCTTC; CDR3aa: CASSPEPGGYGYTF
len: 12; abundance: once; d_gene: NA; v_gene: TRBV30; j_gene: TRBJ2-7; CDR3nt: TGTGCCTGGAGGGGATCTCTGGGCGAGCAGTACTTC; CDR3aa: CAWRGSLGEQYF
len: 16; abundance: once; d_gene: TRBD2; v_gene: TRBV28; j_gene: TRBJ2-7; CDR3nt: TGTGCCAGCAGTTTATCTCTAGCGGGGAGAAACTACGAGCAGTACTTC; CDR3aa: CASSLSLAGRNYEQYF
len: 15; abundance: NA; d_gene: NA; v_gene: TRBV11-2; j_gene: TRBJ1-5; CDR3nt: TGTGCCAGCAGCTTAGGAACAGGGCCCAATCAGCCCCAGCATTTT; CDR3aa: CASSLGTGPNQPQHF
len: 13; abundance: few; d_gene: NA; v_gene: TRBV19; j_gene: TRBJ2-7; CDR3nt: TGTGCCAGTAGCCCTCGGGAGGGACAGGGCCTCTACTTC; CDR3aa: CASSPREGQGLYF
len: 13; abundance: NA; d_gene: NA; v_gene: TRBV11-2; j_gene: TRBJ2-7; CDR3nt: TGTGCCAGCACCACCCTCCAAACCTACGAGCAGTACTTC; CDR3aa: CASTTLQTYEQYF
len: 16; abundance: NA; d_gene: TRBD2; v_gene: TRBV9; j_gene: TRBJ2-3; CDR3nt: TGTGCCAGCAGCGTAGAACTAGCGGGAGGCACAGATACGCAGTATTTT; CDR3aa: CASSVELAGGTDTQYF
len: 16; abundance: few; d_gene: NA; v_gene: TRBV4-1; j_gene: TRBJ1-6; CDR3nt: TGCGCCAGCAGCCAACTCGGACAGAGATATAATTCACCCCTCCACTTT; CDR3aa: CASSQLGQRYNSPLHF
len: 15; abundance: NA; d_gene: TRBD1; v_gene: TRBV19; j_gene: TRBJ2-3; CDR3nt: TGTGCCAGTCAAAAACGGGACAGGGGCACAGATACGCAGTATTTT; CDR3aa: CASQKRDRGTDTQYF
len: 10; abundance: few; d_gene: NA; v_gene: TRBV30; j_gene: TRBJ1-1; CDR3nt: TGTGCCTGGATGCAAGTTGTAGCTTTCTTT; CDR3aa: CAWMQVVAFF
len: 15; abundance: NA; d_gene: TRBD2; v_gene: TRBV4-3; j_gene: TRBJ2-3; CDR3nt: TGCGCCAGCAGCCAAGGGACTAGAGATACAGATACGCAGTATTTT; CDR3aa: CASSQGTRDTDTQYF
len: 14; abundance: few; d_gene: NA; v_gene: TRBV18; j_gene: TRBJ1-5; CDR3nt: TGTGCCAGCTCACGTTATGAGGGGGATCAGCCCCAGCATTTT; CDR3aa: CASSRYEGDQPQHF
len: 13; abundance: NA; d_gene: TRBD1; v_gene: TRBV29-1; j_gene: TRBJ2-2; CDR3nt: TGCAGCGTTGAGGGACAGGGGATCGGGGAGCTGTTTTTT; CDR3aa: CSVEGQGIGELFF
len: 13; abundance: NA; d_gene: NA; v_gene: TRBV5-1; j_gene: TRBJ1-4; CDR3nt: TGCGCCAGCAGCTCGGGGCCGGATGAAAAACTGTTTTTT; CDR3aa: CASSSGPDEKLFF
len: 14; abundance: NA; d_gene: NA; v_gene: TRBV28; j_gene: TRBJ2-2; CDR3nt: TGTGCCAGCAGGCAAGGGGGGGACACCGGGGAGCTGTTTTTT; CDR3aa: CASRQGGDTGELFF
len: 15; abundance: few; d_gene: NA; v_gene: TRBV6-5; j_gene: TRBJ1-5; CDR3nt: TGTGCCAGCAGTAGGGGGTACACTAGCAATCAGCCCCAGCATTTT; CDR3aa: CASSRGYTSNQPQHF
len: 15; abundance: NA; d_gene: TRBD2; v_gene: TRBV4-1; j_gene: TRBJ2-1; CDR3nt: TGCGCCAGCAGCCAAGTAAGCGGGAATATGAATGAGCAGTTCTTC; CDR3aa: CASSQVSGNMNEQFF
len: 13; abundance: NA; d_gene: NA; v_gene: TRBV13; j_gene: TRBJ2-3; CDR3nt: TGTGCCAGCAGCTTTCGGGTGGGAGATACGCAGTATTTT; CDR3aa: CASSFRVGDTQYF
len: 15; abundance: NA; d_gene: TRBD1; v_gene: TRBV11-2; j_gene: TRBJ1-4; CDR3nt: TGTGCCAGCAGCCCACAGGGGACAACTAATGAAAAACTGTTTTTT; CDR3aa: CASSPQGTTNEKLFF